This T cell receptor (beta chain) was recorded in a study of shared clonotypes between healthy human individuals. The CDR3 is 16 residues long. V lost 7 bases, J lost 4 bases, and 22 bases lay in between. The germline V gene has CDR1 LNHDA and CDR2 SQIVND (reference sequence). Clones were read by immunoSEQ multiplex PCR, and TCRdb kept only the in-frame ones, dropping some. The sample lists more than 2 million clones; approximately 96% were seen once. The sequenced sample consisted of naive CD4+ T cells sorted from blood. As to subset: CD45RA+ positively selected. The receptor comes from a man aged 18 to 29 in good health. J is TRBJ1-1 and V is TRBV19; tentatively, D is TRBD1 (5 bases). The CDR3 DNA reads TGTGCCAGTACCGAATTCGGGGGTCGTCCTGGCACTGAAGCTTTCTTT. As protein: CASTEFGGRPGTEAFF.